The clone carrying this T cell receptor beta chain has ten or more counts. The source of the sample is a study of metastatic and nonmetastatic thyroid tumors. Study at large: Malignant and benign thyroid patients had repertoires compared in peripheral blood and tumor or nodule tissue.

Original methodology: The study built a papillary thyroid cancer distant-metastasis classifier from CDR3 differences across clinicopathological groups. TCRdb re-analyzed the PCR reads using MiXCR. These V and J calls are TCRdb output, not the study's own analysis. The sample shows tens of thousands of clones, approximately 12% of them seen only once. V was pared by 8 bases and J by 2 bases, with 15 bases between. The CDR3 is 14 residues long. Germline assignment: CDR1 SGHTA and CDR2 FQGNSA. Thyroid surgery took place with no prior treatment in any patient. Source material: blood. The rearrangement joins TRBV7-2 to TRBJ1-1, with no clear D. The sequence was collected from a female donor with papillary thyroid cancer or a benign thyroid nodule (not recorded which). Some clones in this sample may be carry-over from other donors' samples. The CDR3 DNA reads as TGTGCCAGCCGACGTCGGGATTCTAACACTGAAGCTTTCTTT. Its protein is CASRRRDSNTEAFF.